One and the same sample provided the 17 T cell receptor beta chains below, sequenced in a study of blood T cell repertoires in COVID-19. Assay used: immunoSEQ multiplex PCR; TCRdb lists only in-frame clones, some missing. The table shows fewer than 85,000 clones, with around 74% occurring only once. Sequenced sample: peripheral blood. These receptors came from a human donor with acute or convalescent COVID-19. The donor label of this sample is uncertain.

The chain employs TRBV10-3 and TRBJ2-3; 7 nucleotides agree with TRBD1. Trimming cost V 7 bases and J 1 base; bases outside gene matches: 2. The CDR3 is 13 residues long. In germline, CDR1 is ENHRY, CDR2 SYGVKD. The CDR3 nucleotides are TGTGCCATCATGGGACAGCGCACAGATACGCAGTATTTT. Its protein product is CAIMGQRTDTQYF.

J is TRBJ1-1 and V is TRBV2; 8 bases align to TRBD1. The CDR3 extends over 14 amino acids. Trimming at V came to 7 bases and at J to 2 bases, leaving 6 bases not matched to a gene. Germline V gene data show CDR1 as SNHLY and CDR2 as FYNNEI. This CDR3 is CASMMDRANTEAFF. The CDR3 DNA follows: TGTGCCAGCATGATGGACAGGGCAAACACTGAAGCTTTCTTT.

The V call is TRBV2, the J call TRBJ1-4, with 8 bases identical to TRBD1. V lost 7 bases to trimming and J lost 8 bases; unmatched junction nucleotides: 9. Germline V lookup: CDR1 SNHLY, CDR2 FYNNEI. The CDR3 has 14 amino acids. This CDR3 reads CASTWTGLGEKLFF. DNA of the CDR3: TGTGCCAGCACCTGGACAGGGTTAGGGGAAAAACTGTTTTTT.

The chain combines TRBV7-9 with TRBJ2-7; D possibly corresponds to TRBD2 (5 bases). Trimming took 5 bases from V and 7 from J, leaving 12 bases between them. Germline V CDR1 and CDR2: SEHNR, FQNEAQ (reference sequence). This CDR3 spans 12 amino acids. CDR3 nucleotides: TGTGCCAGCAGCCAAGCACTAGGAGAGCAGTACGTC. Translated, it gives CASSQALGEQYV.

The chain is built from TRBV3-1 (or the pseudogene TRBV3-2) and TRBJ1-3, with 7 bases lining up with TRBD1. Trimming cost V 6 bases and J 4 bases; bases outside gene matches: 6. The V gene's germline CDR1 is LGHDT and CDR2 YNNKEL (reference sequence). The CDR3 has 14 amino acids. The CDR3 reads CASSTPGGGNTIYF. CDR3 sequence (DNA): TGTGCCAGCAGTACCCCAGGGGGGGGAAACACCATATATTTT.

This clone has more than one count but fewer than ten. The chain couples TRBV18 to TRBJ1-6; 9 nucleotides line up with TRBD1. V was pared by 1 base and J by 7 bases, with 5 bases of the junction left unmatched. The CDR3 totals 16 residues. CDR1 is KGHSH and CDR2 is LQKENI in the germline V gene. CDR3 nucleotides: TGTGCCAGCTCACCACGACAGGGGGACAAAAATTCACCCCTCCACTTT. It codes for CASSPRQGDKNSPLHF.

This chain uses TRBV10-3 with TRBJ1-3; D unclear. The CDR3 consists of 13 residues. Trimming cost V 3 bases and J 6 bases, with 9 bases left between them. CDR1 ENHRY and CDR2 SYGVKD come from the germline V gene. The CDR3 DNA reads TGTGCCATCAGTGAATCAAAAGCAAACACCATATATTTT. Its translation: CAISESKANTIYF.

The chain couples TRBV28 to TRBJ1-5; D may be TRBD1 (6 bases). The CDR3 is made up of 13 amino acids. V lost 8 bases and J lost 7, with 15 bases in between. Germline V gene data show CDR1 as MDHEN and CDR2 as SYDVKM. CDR3 coding DNA: TGTGCCAGCCGTGAACAGGGAAAACAGCCCCAGCATTTT. Translation gives CASREQGKQPQHF.

This chain links TRBV5-1 with TRBJ2-5; TRBD1 matches 8 bases. V was pared by 3 bases and J by 1 base, with 8 bases of the junction left unmatched. The CDR3 contains 16 residues. CDR1 SGHRS and CDR2 YFSETQ come from the germline V gene. CDR3 DNA: TGCGCCAGCAGCTCAATTGGGACAGGCCTCCAAGAGACCCAGTACTTC. This gives the protein CASSSIGTGLQETQYF.

The chain has TRBV27 and TRBJ2-1; 11 positions match TRBD2. The CDR3 length is 20 residues. V lost 5 bases to trimming and J lost 4 bases; unmatched junction nucleotides: 19. CDR1 is MNHEY, CDR2 SMNVEV, per germline (reference sequence). The CDR3 sequence is CASSPGTATSGARGYNEQFF. The DNA of the CDR3 is TGTGCCAGCAGTCCCGGGACGGCGACTAGCGGGGCCAGGGGGTACAATGAGCAGTTCTTC.

The chain recombines TRBV7-2 with TRBJ2-7; D might be TRBD1 (6 bases). The CDR3 totals 14 residues. CDR1 and CDR2 (germline): SGHTA, FQGNSA. The ends were cut back, 2 bases at V and 2 bases at J, with 10 bases in the middle. CDR3 protein: CASSLRDKTYEQYF. In DNA, the CDR3 is TGTGCCAGCAGCTTACGGGACAAGACCTACGAGCAGTACTTC.

The count of this clone is one. The J gene is TRBJ1-5, the V gene TRBV4-3; D unresolved. The CDR3 is made up of 15 amino acids. Trimming stripped 0 bases from V and 7 bases from J, with 13 bases between. CDR1 and CDR2 (germline): LGHNA, YSLEER. CDR3 sequence: CASSQDGKLGQPQHF. Here the CDR3 DNA reads TGCGCCAGCAGCCAAGATGGAAAACTCGGGCAGCCCCAGCATTTT.

The chain employs TRBV5-1 and TRBJ2-5; weak D call: TRBD1 (5 bases). V was trimmed by 4 bases and J by 1 base, leaving 11 bases between them. CDR1 and CDR2 (germline): SGHRS, YFSETQ. CDR3 length: 14 residues. In nucleotides, the CDR3 is TGCGCCAGCAGCAACGACAGAGGCCAAGAGACCCAGTACTTC. Protein product: CASSNDRGQETQYF.

This clone was counted once. The V call is TRBV5-4, the J call TRBJ1-6; D remains unclear. Germline CDR1 SGHNT, CDR2 YYREEE (reference sequence). The CDR3 length is 13 residues. Trimming took off 5 bases at V and 8 bases at J, with 11 bases between the two ends. CDR3 loop: CASSTARDSPLHF. The CDR3 DNA sequence: TGTGCCAGCAGTACAGCGAGGGATTCACCCCTCCACTTT.

This rearrangement joins TRBV7-6 to TRBJ2-7; 13 bases are a match to TRBD2. CDR1 and CDR2 from the germline V gene are SGHVS and FNYEAQ. The junction had 5 bases not matched to a gene; V was cut back by 0 bases and J by 6 bases. This CDR3 contains 16 residues. In DNA, the CDR3 is TGTGCCAGCAGCTTAGCGCAGACTAGCGGGAGGTTCGAGCAGTACTTC. This encodes CASSLAQTSGRFEQYF.

The chain joins TRBV2 to TRBJ2-7; 10 positions match TRBD1. The trim removed 5 bases at V and 1 base at J, leaving 5 bases unmatched. Germline V gene sequence: CDR1 SNHLY, CDR2 FYNNEI. The CDR3 sequence is 15 residues long. The CDR3 loop reads CASSTDRGRSYEQYF. The CDR3 DNA sequence: TGTGCCAGCAGTACCGACAGGGGGCGTTCCTACGAGCAGTACTTC.

The chain joins TRBV28 to TRBJ2-7; no clear D. Germline V gives CDR1 MDHEN, CDR2 SYDVKM. The CDR3 consists of 11 residues. With 3 bases removed from V and 4 bases from J, the gap between germline ends came to 4 bases. In nucleotides, the CDR3 is TGTGCCAGCAGTTTGCGGTACGAGCAGTACTTC. Translating gives CASSLRYEQYF.